The rows below give T cell receptor beta chains drawn from one sample of a study of blood T cell repertoires in COVID-19. Method: immunoSEQ multiplex PCR; TCRdb's copy keeps in-frame clones and lacks some. This table holds roughly 200,000 clones, around nine tenths found once. Sequencing input: peripheral blood. These receptors originate from a man in his fifties or sixties who had recovered from COVID-19. Both conserved end residues are part of each CDR3. Fields, in order: clone size, J gene, V gene, CDR3 protein. The size entry is marked missing in some rows and otherwise reads once, few, many or a size class.

size: -; J: TRBJ2-2; V: TRBV9; CDR3: CASSEATGGNGELFF
size: -; J: TRBJ2-2; V: TRBV5-1; CDR3: CASSLALAGGPRELFF
size: -; J: TRBJ1-6; V: TRBV2; CDR3: CASRPPTDPGFSPLHF
size: -; J: TRBJ1-4; V: TRBV7-2; CDR3: CASSSDRGGVEKLFF
size: -; J: TRBJ1-1; V: TRBV18; CDR3: CASSQQKNTEAFF
size: -; J: TRBJ2-6; V: TRBV7-9; CDR3: CASSWYRGADLGANVLTF
size: -; J: TRBJ1-2; V: TRBV6-6; CDR3: CASSYPPGGNYGYTF
size: -; J: TRBJ1-1; V: TRBV9; CDR3: CASSADYNPEAFF
size: -; J: TRBJ1-6; V: TRBV28; CDR3: CASIGGGGYDSPLHF
size: few; J: TRBJ1-1; V: TRBV30; CDR3: CAWIGGLNTEAFF
size: -; J: TRBJ2-7; V: TRBV7-2; CDR3: CASSLVPGSSYEQYF
size: -; J: TRBJ2-7; V: TRBV3-1/TRBV3-2; CDR3: CASSQDPPRNSGGRPYEQYF
size: -; J: TRBJ2-1; V: TRBV11-2; CDR3: CASSSGQYNEQFF
size: -; J: TRBJ2-7; V: TRBV7-9; CDR3: CASSFTSGGYEQYF
size: -; J: TRBJ2-3; V: TRBV12-3/TRBV12-4; CDR3: CASSRDREDTQYF
size: -; J: TRBJ2-3; V: TRBV6-2/TRBV6-3; CDR3: CASSYRAGVDTQYF
size: -; J: TRBJ1-5; V: TRBV28; CDR3: CASRGGGGGQPQHF
size: -; J: TRBJ1-2; V: TRBV24-1; CDR3: CATSDTPGRAGNGYTF
size: -; J: TRBJ2-1; V: TRBV7-3; CDR3: CASSLTSAEEQFF
size: -; J: TRBJ1-5; V: TRBV30; CDR3: CAWSGGQGGSQPQHF
size: once; J: TRBJ2-3; V: TRBV7-6; CDR3: CASSFGQKSGTDTQYF
size: -; J: TRBJ2-5; V: TRBV7-2; CDR3: CASSRTSLSETQYF
size: -; J: TRBJ2-1; V: TRBV5-1; CDR3: CASSLFAGGVTSSYNEQFF
size: once; J: TRBJ1-1; V: TRBV19; CDR3: CASSFTGGEFLETEAFF
size: once; J: TRBJ1-6; V: TRBV6-5; CDR3: CASTLTGRNSPLHF
size: -; J: TRBJ2-1; V: TRBV4-2; CDR3: CASSQEWDSYNEQFF
size: -; J: TRBJ1-3; V: TRBV6-5; CDR3: CASSLGLVRGNTIYF
size: -; J: TRBJ2-4; V: TRBV27; CDR3: CASSTLSGSAKNIQYF
size: -; J: TRBJ1-6; V: TRBV5-1; CDR3: CASSPAGSYNSPLHF
size: -; J: TRBJ2-3; V: TRBV5-8; CDR3: CASSFGSGRTDTQYF
size: once; J: TRBJ1-4; V: TRBV7-9; CDR3: CAGSLDTSNEKLFF
size: -; J: TRBJ1-1; V: TRBV5-1; CDR3: CASSSYAVGTEAFF
size: -; J: TRBJ1-5; V: TRBV7-2; CDR3: CASRPGSGFGQPQHF
size: -; J: TRBJ2-3; V: TRBV7-7; CDR3: CASSRTSGIGDTQYF
size: -; J: TRBJ2-2; V: TRBV5-4; CDR3: CASSGGLAGASNTGELFF
size: -; J: TRBJ2-7; V: TRBV5-6; CDR3: CASSPSQGTDYF
size: few; J: TRBJ2-7; V: TRBV10-3; CDR3: CAISESNKREQYF
size: -; J: TRBJ2-7; V: TRBV28; CDR3: CASRTGTRINEQYF
size: -; J: TRBJ1-4; V: TRBV5-1; CDR3: CASSLPDGEKLFF
size: -; J: TRBJ2-1; V: TRBV2; CDR3: CASSYSEQFF
size: -; J: TRBJ2-1; V: TRBV10-3; CDR3: CAISVTAGKGNEQFF
size: -; J: TRBJ1-4; V: TRBV7-2; CDR3: CASSLALGGAGEKLFF
size: -; J: TRBJ1-4; V: TRBV19; CDR3: CASSIDQGGEKLFF
size: -; J: TRBJ2-1; V: TRBV5-1; CDR3: CASSGTGLAGSYNEQFF
size: -; J: TRBJ1-2; V: TRBV5-5; CDR3: CASSWATDSANYGYTF
size: -; J: TRBJ2-1; V: TRBV3-1/TRBV3-2; CDR3: CASSQEGRLLDEQFF
size: -; J: TRBJ2-5; V: TRBV5-1; CDR3: CASSSYRGETQYF
size: -; J: TRBJ1-3; V: TRBV14; CDR3: CASSHAGGNTIYF
size: once; J: TRBJ2-1; V: TRBV7-8; CDR3: CASTSPISGGNEQFF
size: few; J: TRBJ1-4; V: TRBV19; CDR3: CASRSQAVDEKLFF
size: -; J: TRBJ1-1; V: TRBV28; CDR3: CATLQGNTEAFF
size: -; J: TRBJ1-2; V: TRBV7-8; CDR3: CASSSTWSTGAFGGYTF
size: -; J: TRBJ1-1; V: TRBV30; CDR3: CAWSVDRLNTEAFF
size: few; J: TRBJ1-6; V: TRBV30; CDR3: CAWSARKRPRGSSYNSPLHF